This T cell receptor beta chain comes out of a study of CD8+ T cells in alopecia areata. Study summary: The SALT score measured affected scalp surface percentage in treated patients.

Study findings and constraints: With just one nonresponder, it is still uncertain whether baseline CD8+ expansion relates to response.

To note about this clone: The antigen remains undetermined.

The treatment is: oral pan-JAK inhibitor, 5-10 mg twice daily. PBMCs provided sorted CD4+ and CD8+ T cells. It was cDNA, reverse transcribed from extracted RNA, that served as the sequencing template. Clones were read by immunoSEQ multiplex PCR, and TCRdb kept only the in-frame ones, dropping some. Of some 58,000 clones listed, around 46% are singletons. The CDR3 sequence is 12 residues long. V lost 4 bases to trimming and J lost 12 bases, with 14 bases between them. Germline V gene lookup returns CDR1 SGDLS and CDR2 YYNGEE. The source material was CD8+ T cells sorted from blood, sampled at approximately week 36, from a patient treated with tofacitinib. V and J are TRBV9 and TRBJ2-1; D is perhaps TRBD2 (6 bases). The receptor was derived from a human donor with alopecia areata. CDR3 in amino acids: CASSPMGGVQFF. As DNA, the CDR3 is TGTGCCAGCAGCCCCATGGGGGGAGTGCAGTTCTTC. Filled out from reference TRBV9 and TRBJ2-1, the complete variable domain reads DSGVTQTPKHLITATGQRVTLRCSPRSGDLSVYWYQQSLDQGLQFLIQYYNGEERAKGNILERFSAQQFPDLHSELNLSSLELGDSALYFCASSPMGGVQFFGPGTRLTVL.